This T cell receptor beta chain appears in the sequencing data of a study of blood T cell repertoires in COVID-19. Study-level information: Donors in the United States, Italy and Spain gave samples during acute or convalescent COVID-19.

In the authors' workflow: Quantification of nucleated cells was approximated via reference gene primer amplification. Some clones are missing from TCRdb's copy, which holds only in-frame ones; the method was immunoSEQ multiplex PCR. That table furnishes V, J and clone size, whereas the DNA furnished D and trimming. The sample records 310,000 or so clones, roughly 89% being singletons. The CDR3 length is 16 residues. J was trimmed by 3 bases and V by 5 bases; bases with no gene match: 14. Germline loops: CDR1 SQVTM, CDR2 ANQGSEA. This TCR came from a man aged 25-45 years with COVID-19, enrolled during active disease. The genes are TRBV29-1 and TRBJ2-7, with 9 bases aligning to TRBD2. Sequencing was performed on peripheral blood. The CDR3, as DNA: TGCAGCGTTACCAAAAGATCGCCTAGCGGGGACTACGAGCAGTACTTC. Its protein product is CSVTKRSPSGDYEQYF.